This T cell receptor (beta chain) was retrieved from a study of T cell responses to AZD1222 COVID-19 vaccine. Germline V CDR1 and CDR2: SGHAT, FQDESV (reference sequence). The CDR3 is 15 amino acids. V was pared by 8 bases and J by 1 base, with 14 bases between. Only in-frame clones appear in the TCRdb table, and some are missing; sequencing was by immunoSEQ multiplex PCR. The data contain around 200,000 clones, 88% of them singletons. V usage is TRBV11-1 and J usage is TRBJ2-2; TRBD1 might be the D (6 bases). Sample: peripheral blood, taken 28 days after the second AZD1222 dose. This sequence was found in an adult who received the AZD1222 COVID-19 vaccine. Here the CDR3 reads CASCPGTRNTGELFF. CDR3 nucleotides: TGTGCCAGCTGCCCCGGGACAAGGAACACCGGGGAGCTGTTTTTT.